This is a list of T cell receptor beta chains from one sample in a study of identical twins. Via MiXCR, TCRdb re-called the 5' RACE reads, giving one row per CDR3 protein. The sample yields about 220,000 distinct CDR3 sequences, 6% to 8.5% seen once. This sample also belongs to another study, concerning yellow fever vaccine responses in identical twins.

The specimen sequenced was CD8+ T cells sorted from blood. The receptors derive from a woman between 18 and 29 years old in good health. Each CDR3 is given without its conserved first and last residue. Each record gives: J gene, clone size, V gene, CDR3 protein. Clone size, where shown, is once, few, many, or a class for clones that have expanded.

TRBJ2-1 | many | TRBV28 | ASSPTSGNYNEQF
TRBJ1-2 | many | TRBV12-3/TRBV12-4 | ASSFHRGYT
TRBJ2-1 | many | TRBV20-1 | SAKASYQF
TRBJ2-1 | few | TRBV28 | ASSLLAGGEVSYNEQF
TRBJ2-3 | few | TRBV7-6 | ASSPGTGGTPDTQY
TRBJ2-7 | few | TRBV12-5 | ASGAGGSSYEQY
TRBJ1-2 | few | TRBV18 | ASSPSQGLNYGYT
TRBJ2-7 | few | TRBV20-1 | SARDGTGAYEQY
TRBJ2-1 | few | TRBV7-6 | ASSLAGQGDIEQF
TRBJ1-5 | many | TRBV28 | ASRGHRDRVQPQH
TRBJ2-7 | many | TRBV29-1 | SVTLLAGVFEQY
TRBJ2-1 | few | TRBV7-9 | ASSSPDNNEQF
TRBJ2-3 | few | TRBV19 | ASSIFPADTQY
TRBJ1-1 | many | TRBV20-1 | SAWGLPQAF
TRBJ2-1 | many | TRBV6-5 | ASSYGGTGFMKF
TRBJ1-1 | - | TRBV2 | ASSGGYLNTEAF
TRBJ2-1 | many | TRBV3-1 | ASSPRTGWEQF
TRBJ1-6 | few | TRBV20-1 | SAGKIFDGNSPLH
TRBJ2-1 | - | TRBV28 | ASQYNEQF
TRBJ2-2 | few | TRBV4-1 | ASSQGYVGTGELF
TRBJ1-5 | - | TRBV7-9 | ASSTLGLNQPQH
TRBJ1-6 | many | TRBV9 | ASSVDGTEDSPLH
TRBJ2-1 | - | TRBV4-1 | ASSQGAGTVYNEQF
TRBJ1-2 | many | TRBV20-1 | SARGISGRANYGYT
TRBJ1-5 | few | TRBV24-1 | ATSEGGASQPQH
TRBJ1-1 | - | TRBV4-2 | ASSEGDTEAF
TRBJ1-5 | - | TRBV10-3 | AISESVTGGQPQH
TRBJ2-1 | - | TRBV5-6 | ASSWATSGGIPPYNEQF
TRBJ2-1 | few | TRBV29-1 | SVAGGIYNEQF
TRBJ2-1 | - | TRBV13 | ASSQRAYEQF
TRBJ2-2 | many | TRBV3-1 | ASSPGQANTGELF